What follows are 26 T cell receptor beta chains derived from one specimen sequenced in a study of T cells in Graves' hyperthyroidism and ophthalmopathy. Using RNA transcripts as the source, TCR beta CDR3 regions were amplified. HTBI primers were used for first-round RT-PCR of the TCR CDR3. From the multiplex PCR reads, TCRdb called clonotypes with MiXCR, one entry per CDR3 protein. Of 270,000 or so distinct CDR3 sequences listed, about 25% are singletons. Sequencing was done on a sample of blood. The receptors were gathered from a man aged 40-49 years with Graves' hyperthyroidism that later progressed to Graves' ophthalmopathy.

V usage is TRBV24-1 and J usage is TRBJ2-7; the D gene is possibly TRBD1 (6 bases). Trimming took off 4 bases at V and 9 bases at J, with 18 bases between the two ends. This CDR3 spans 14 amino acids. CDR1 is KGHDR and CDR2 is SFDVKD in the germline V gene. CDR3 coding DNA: TGTGCCACCAGTGAAACCGGGACACCGACAGGGCAGTACTTC. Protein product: CATSETGTPTGQYF.

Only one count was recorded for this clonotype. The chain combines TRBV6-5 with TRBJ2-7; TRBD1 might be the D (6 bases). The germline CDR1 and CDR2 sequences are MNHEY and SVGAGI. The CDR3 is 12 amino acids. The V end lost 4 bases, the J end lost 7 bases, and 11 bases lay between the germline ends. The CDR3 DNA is TGTGCCAGCAGTTTGAGGCAGGGGGAGCAGTACTTC. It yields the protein CASSLRQGEQYF.

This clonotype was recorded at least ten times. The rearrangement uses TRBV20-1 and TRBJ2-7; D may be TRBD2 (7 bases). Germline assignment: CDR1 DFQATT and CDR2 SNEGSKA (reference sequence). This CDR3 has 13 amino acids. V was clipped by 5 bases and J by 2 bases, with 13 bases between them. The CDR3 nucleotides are TGCAGTGCTCCCCAGCGGGACACCTACGAGCAGTACTTC. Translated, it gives CSAPQRDTYEQYF.

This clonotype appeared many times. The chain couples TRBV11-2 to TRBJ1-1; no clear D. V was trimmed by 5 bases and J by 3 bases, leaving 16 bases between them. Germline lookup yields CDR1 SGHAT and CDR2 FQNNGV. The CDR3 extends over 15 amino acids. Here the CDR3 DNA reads TGTGCCAGCAGCCAACTCAATGGGTGGGACACTGAAGCTTTCTTT. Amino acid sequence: CASSQLNGWDTEAFF. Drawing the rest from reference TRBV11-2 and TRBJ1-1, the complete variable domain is EAGVAQSPRYKIIEKRQSVAFWCNPISGHATLYWYQQILGQGPKLLIQFQNNGVVDDSQLPKDRFSAERLKGVDSTLKIQPAKLEDSAVYLCASSQLNGWDTEAFFGQGTRLTVV.

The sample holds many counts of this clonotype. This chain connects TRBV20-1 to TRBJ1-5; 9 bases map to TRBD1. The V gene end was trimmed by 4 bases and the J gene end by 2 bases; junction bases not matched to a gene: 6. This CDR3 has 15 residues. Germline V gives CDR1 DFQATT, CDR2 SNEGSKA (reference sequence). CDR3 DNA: TGCAGTGCTACAACAGGGGGCATTGGCAATCAGCCCCAGCATTTT. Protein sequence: CSATTGGIGNQPQHF.

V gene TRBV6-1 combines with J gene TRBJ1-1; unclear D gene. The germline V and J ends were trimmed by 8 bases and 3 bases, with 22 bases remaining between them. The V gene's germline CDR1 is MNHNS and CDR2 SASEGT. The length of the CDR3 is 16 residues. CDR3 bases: TGTGCCAGCCGCGCTGGAGGGTATTATGGGGACACTGAAGCTTTCTTT. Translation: CASRAGGYYGDTEAFF.

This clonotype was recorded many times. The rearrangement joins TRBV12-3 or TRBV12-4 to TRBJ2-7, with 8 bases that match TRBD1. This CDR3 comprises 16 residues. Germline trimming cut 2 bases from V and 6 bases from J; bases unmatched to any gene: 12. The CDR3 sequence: CASSLRGQAILGEQYF. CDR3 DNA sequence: TGTGCCAGCAGTTTAAGGGGACAGGCTATTCTAGGCGAGCAGTACTTC.

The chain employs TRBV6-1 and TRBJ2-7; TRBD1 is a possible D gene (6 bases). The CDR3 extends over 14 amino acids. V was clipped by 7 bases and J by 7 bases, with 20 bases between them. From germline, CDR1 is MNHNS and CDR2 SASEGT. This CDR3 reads CASKGPVGRGEQYF. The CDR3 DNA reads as TGTGCCAGCAAAGGACCAGTGGGAAGGGGGGAGCAGTACTTC.

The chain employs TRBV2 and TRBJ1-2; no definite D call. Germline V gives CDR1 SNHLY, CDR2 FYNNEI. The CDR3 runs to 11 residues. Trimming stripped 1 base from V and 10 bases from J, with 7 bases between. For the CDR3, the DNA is TGTGCCAGCAGTGAAGGGGCTGCCTACACCTTC. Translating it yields CASSEGAAYTF.

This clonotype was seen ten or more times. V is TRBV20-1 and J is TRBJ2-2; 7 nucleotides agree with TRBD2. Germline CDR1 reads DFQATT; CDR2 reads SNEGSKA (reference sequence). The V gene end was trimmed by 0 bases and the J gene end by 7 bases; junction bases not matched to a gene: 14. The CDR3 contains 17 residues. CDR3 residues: CSARDPREAPEVGELFF. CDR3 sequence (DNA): TGCAGTGCTAGAGATCCTCGGGAGGCCCCGGAGGTCGGGGAGCTGTTTTTT.

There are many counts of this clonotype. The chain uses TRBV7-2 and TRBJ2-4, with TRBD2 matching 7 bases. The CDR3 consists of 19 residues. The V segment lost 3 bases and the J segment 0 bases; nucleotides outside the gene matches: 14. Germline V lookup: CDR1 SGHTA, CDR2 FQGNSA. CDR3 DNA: TGTGCCAGCAGCTTGCGTGGGCGGGAGCGGTACTTAGCCAAAAACATTCAGTACTTC. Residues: CASSLRGRERYLAKNIQYF.

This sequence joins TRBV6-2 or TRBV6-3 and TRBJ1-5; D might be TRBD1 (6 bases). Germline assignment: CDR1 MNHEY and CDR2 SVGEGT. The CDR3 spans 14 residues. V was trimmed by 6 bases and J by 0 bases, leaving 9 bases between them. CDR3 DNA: TGTGCCAGCAGCAGACAGGCTAGCAATCAGCCCCAGCATTTT. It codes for CASSRQASNQPQHF.

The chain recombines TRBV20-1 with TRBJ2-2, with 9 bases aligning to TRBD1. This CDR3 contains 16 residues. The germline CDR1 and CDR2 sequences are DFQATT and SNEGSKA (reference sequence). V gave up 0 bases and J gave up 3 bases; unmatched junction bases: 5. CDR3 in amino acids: CSARDLRQGDTGELFF. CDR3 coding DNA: TGCAGTGCTAGAGATCTCCGACAGGGGGACACCGGGGAGCTGTTTTTT.

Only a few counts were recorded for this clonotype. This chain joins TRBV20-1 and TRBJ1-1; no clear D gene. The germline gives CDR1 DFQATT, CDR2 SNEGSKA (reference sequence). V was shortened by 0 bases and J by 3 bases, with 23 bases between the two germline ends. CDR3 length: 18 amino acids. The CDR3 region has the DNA TGCAGTGCTAGAGATCTCGAGGGTAAAGGAGGCTGGGACACTGAAGCTTTCTTT. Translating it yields CSARDLEGKGGWDTEAFF.

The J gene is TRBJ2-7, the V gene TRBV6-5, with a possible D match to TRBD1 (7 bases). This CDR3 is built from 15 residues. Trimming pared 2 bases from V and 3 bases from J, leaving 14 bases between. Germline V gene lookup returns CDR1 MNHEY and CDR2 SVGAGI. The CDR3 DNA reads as TGTGCCAGCAGTTACGCCGTGCAGGGGGGCTACGAGCAGTACTTC. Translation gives CASSYAVQGGYEQYF.

The CDR3 region is CSARGLGQGRFGSPGQPQHF. CDR3 nucleotide sequence: TGCAGTGCTAGAGGCTTGGGACAGGGAAGATTCGGTTCGCCGGGTCAGCCCCAGCATTTT. This chain connects TRBV20-1 to TRBJ1-5; TRBD1 matches 9 bases. CDR3 length equals 20 residues. CDR1 is DFQATT and CDR2 is SNEGSKA in the germline V gene (reference sequence). The junction had 22 bases not matched to a gene; V was cut back by 1 base and J by 6 bases.

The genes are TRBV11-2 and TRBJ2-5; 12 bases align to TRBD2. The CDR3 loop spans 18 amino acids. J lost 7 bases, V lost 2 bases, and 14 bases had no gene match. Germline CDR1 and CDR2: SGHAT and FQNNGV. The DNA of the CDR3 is TGTGCCAGCAGCTTACTTACTAGCGGGGGGAGTCTGGTTTCGACCCAGTACTTC. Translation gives CASSLLTSGGSLVSTQYF.

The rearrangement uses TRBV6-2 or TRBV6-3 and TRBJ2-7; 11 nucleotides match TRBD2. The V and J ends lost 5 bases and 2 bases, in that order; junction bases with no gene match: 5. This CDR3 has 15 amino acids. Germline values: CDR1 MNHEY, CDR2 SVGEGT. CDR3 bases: TGTGCCAGCAGTACCGCACTAGCGGGAGCCTACGAGCAGTACTTC. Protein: CASSTALAGAYEQYF.

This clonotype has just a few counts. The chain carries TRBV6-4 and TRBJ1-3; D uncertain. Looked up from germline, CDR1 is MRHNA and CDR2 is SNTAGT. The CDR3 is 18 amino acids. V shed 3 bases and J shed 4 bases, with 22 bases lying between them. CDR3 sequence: CASSEVDVGLQSGNTIYF. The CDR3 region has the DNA TGTGCCAGCAGTGAGGTCGACGTCGGGCTTCAGTCGGGAAACACCATATATTTT.

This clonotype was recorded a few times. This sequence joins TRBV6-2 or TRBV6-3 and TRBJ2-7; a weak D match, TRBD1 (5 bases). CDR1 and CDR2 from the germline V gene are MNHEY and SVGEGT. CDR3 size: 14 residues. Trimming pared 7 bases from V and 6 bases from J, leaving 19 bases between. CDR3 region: CASTRTTQGSEQYF. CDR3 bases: TGTGCCAGCACTCGGACAACCCAAGGTAGCGAGCAGTACTTC.

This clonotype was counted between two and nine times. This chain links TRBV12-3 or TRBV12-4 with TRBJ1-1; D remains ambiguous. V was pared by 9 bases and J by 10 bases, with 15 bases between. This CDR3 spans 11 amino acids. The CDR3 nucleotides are TGTGCCAGTGCCTTAGGAGGAAGAGCTTTCTTT. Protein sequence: CASALGGRAFF.

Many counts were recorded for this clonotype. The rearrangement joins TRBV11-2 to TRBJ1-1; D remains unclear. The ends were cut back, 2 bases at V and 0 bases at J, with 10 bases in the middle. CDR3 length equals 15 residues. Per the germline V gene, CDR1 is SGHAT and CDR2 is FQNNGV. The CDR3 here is CASSLQASMNTEAFF. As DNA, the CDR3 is TGTGCCAGCAGCTTACAGGCGTCCATGAACACTGAAGCTTTCTTT.

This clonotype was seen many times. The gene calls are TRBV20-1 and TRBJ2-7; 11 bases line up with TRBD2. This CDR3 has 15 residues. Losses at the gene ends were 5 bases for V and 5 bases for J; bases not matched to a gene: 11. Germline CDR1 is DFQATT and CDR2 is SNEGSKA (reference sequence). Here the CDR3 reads CSAQSPLAGVHEQYF. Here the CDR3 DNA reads TGCAGTGCTCAAAGTCCACTAGCGGGAGTCCACGAGCAGTACTTC.

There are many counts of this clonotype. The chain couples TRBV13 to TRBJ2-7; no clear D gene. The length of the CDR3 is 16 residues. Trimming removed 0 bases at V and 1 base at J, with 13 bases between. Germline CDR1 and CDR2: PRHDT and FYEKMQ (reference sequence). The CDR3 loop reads CASSLGAPGLSYEQYF. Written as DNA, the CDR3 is TGTGCCAGCAGCTTAGGTGCGCCGGGTCTATCCTACGAGCAGTACTTC.

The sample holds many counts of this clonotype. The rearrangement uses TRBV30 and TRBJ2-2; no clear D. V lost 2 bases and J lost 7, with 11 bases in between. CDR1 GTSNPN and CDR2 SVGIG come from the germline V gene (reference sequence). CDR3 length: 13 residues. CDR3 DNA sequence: TGTGCCTGGAGTAGTGGATCGAACGGGGAGCTGTTTTTT. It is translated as CAWSSGSNGELFF.

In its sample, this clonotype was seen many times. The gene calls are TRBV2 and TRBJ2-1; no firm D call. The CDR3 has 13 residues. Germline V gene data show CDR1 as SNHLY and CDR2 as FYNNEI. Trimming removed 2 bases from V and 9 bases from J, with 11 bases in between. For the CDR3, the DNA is TGTGCCAGCAGTGAAACTACCTGGAGTGAGCAGTTCTTC. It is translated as CASSETTWSEQFF.